Listed below are T cell receptor beta chains from one sample, sequenced in a study of cytomegalovirus exposure and HLA in healthy donors. Profiled with immunoSEQ multiplex PCR; TCRdb holds only in-frame clones, not every one. The sample holds about 76,000 clones, approximately 78% seen once. Source material: PBMCs. All receptors come from a male donor in good health and CMV-seropositive. Each CDR3 is given without its conserved first and last residue. Fields, in order: clone size, J gene, V gene, CDR3 protein. Size values are once, few and many counts, or a class for expanded clones, and some rows have none.

-	TRBJ2-2	TRBV5-1	ASSYNRDRVVTGELF
-	TRBJ2-1	TRBV6-1	ASIEERTLYNEQF
-	TRBJ1-4	TRBV29-1	SVETASEKLF
-	TRBJ2-7	TRBV9	ASSVGEGKQYEQY
-	TRBJ2-1	TRBV6-4	ASSDLAGAANEQF
-	TRBJ2-5	TRBV27	ASSWRGRETQY
once	TRBJ2-4	TRBV27	ASSLSPGLKNIQY
-	TRBJ2-1	TRBV25-1	ASSESYRDSHKNEQF
-	TRBJ2-7	TRBV6-1	ASSVTDPSYEQY
-	TRBJ2-7	TRBV5-4	ASSYRTSGSHEQY
-	TRBJ2-1	TRBV5-1	ASREGLAGIDEQF
-	TRBJ2-5	TRBV28	ASRHQPAETQY
-	TRBJ1-1	TRBV19	ASSIAGTGGEAF
once	TRBJ2-3	TRBV29-1	SVAAADTQY
-	TRBJ2-7	TRBV6-5	ASSRRDKGSYEQY
-	TRBJ2-3	TRBV15	ATSRDLSSGTDTQY
-	TRBJ1-2	TRBV5-4	ASSLAGVVYGYT
-	TRBJ2-7	TRBV2	ATSPYAGPAEQY
-	TRBJ1-3	TRBV5-1	ASSLEVRGRGDGNTIY
-	TRBJ1-2	TRBV28	ASSSRQNYGYT
few	TRBJ1-2	TRBV2	ASRAQGGANYGYT
-	TRBJ1-5	TRBV28	ASSFYRGGQPQH
-	TRBJ2-7	TRBV19	ASSLTGTVYEQY
-	TRBJ2-3	TRBV27	ASSLGTGGADTQY
-	TRBJ1-2	TRBV28	ASSLFVSRGYGYT
once	TRBJ2-5	TRBV28	ASGTSGKAQETQY
-	TRBJ2-5	TRBV27	ASSLSRLAGGPGKTQY
-	TRBJ1-1	TRBV11-2	ASSLIQMNTEAF
-	TRBJ1-5	TRBV19	ASRTSAGAQPQH
-	TRBJ2-7	TRBV27	ASKTGRSSYEQY
-	TRBJ2-7	TRBV5-4	ASSLESSGSREQY